Below, 5 T cell receptor beta chains from the same sample are listed, as sequenced in a study of shared clonotypes between healthy human individuals. Assay used: immunoSEQ multiplex PCR; TCRdb lists only in-frame clones, some missing. The table shows hundreds of thousands of clones, with about 74% occurring only once. Sample: memory CD4+ T cells sorted from blood. Subset noted: CD45RA-negative fraction. Source of these receptors: a woman younger than 45 in good health.

The chain uses TRBV7-2 and TRBJ2-3; D might be TRBD1 (5 bases). Trimming pared 6 bases from V and 0 bases from J, leaving 10 bases between. CDR3 length equals 14 residues. The V gene's germline CDR1 is SGHTA and CDR2 FQGNSA. CDR3 DNA: TGTGCCAGCAGACAACAGGCTAGCACAGATACGCAGTATTTT. It codes for CASRQQASTDTQYF.

This chain connects TRBV11-3 to TRBJ2-6; perhaps TRBD1 as D (6 bases). This CDR3 has 20 residues. Deletions cut 2 bases from V and 0 bases from J, with 20 bases between. Germline lookup yields CDR1 SGHNT and CDR2 YENEEA. The CDR3: CASSLRGWPEIHSGANVLTF. As DNA, the CDR3 is TGTGCCAGCAGCTTAAGGGGGTGGCCCGAAATTCACTCTGGGGCCAACGTCCTGACTTTC.

This chain connects TRBV28 to TRBJ2-5; possibly TRBD1 for D (6 bases). V gave up 6 bases and J gave up 7 bases, with 15 bases separating them. This CDR3 is built from 13 residues. Germline V gene lookup returns CDR1 MDHEN and CDR2 SYDVKM. In DNA form, the CDR3 reads TGTGCCAGCAGCCAACAGGGCCGGGGGACCCAGTACTTC. This encodes CASSQQGRGTQYF.

The sample holds a few counts of this clone. J is TRBJ1-5 and V is TRBV30; no clear D. Trimming pared 1 base from V and 6 bases from J, leaving 16 bases between. The CDR3 sequence is 15 residues long. Looked up from germline, CDR1 is GTSNPN and CDR2 is SVGIG (reference sequence). The CDR3 DNA is TGTGCCTGGAGTGGGCCTTCGAGGGCGATTCAGCCCCAGCATTTT. Translation: CAWSGPSRAIQPQHF. Full variable domain (missing parts from reference TRBV30 and TRBJ1-5): SQTIHQWPATLVQPVGSPLSLECTVEGTSNPNLYWYRQAAGRGLQLLFYSVGIGQISSEVPQNLSASRPQDRQFILSSKKLLLSDSGFYLCAWSGPSRAIQPQHFGDGTRLSIL.

The chain links TRBV27 to TRBJ2-7; D may be TRBD1 (5 bases). Trimming left V 0 bases short and J 1 base short, with 7 bases between. The germline V gene has CDR1 MNHEY and CDR2 SMNVEV (reference sequence). The CDR3 is made up of 14 amino acids. The CDR3 bases are TGTGCCAGCAGTTTATCCACAGGTTCCTACGAGCAGTACTTC. This encodes CASSLSTGSYEQYF.